The 22 T cell receptor beta chains in this list originate from one sample, sequenced in a study of T cell clonality in common variable immunodeficiency. Clones were read by immunoSEQ multiplex PCR, and TCRdb kept only the in-frame ones, dropping some. Captured here are under 50,000 clones, none seen once; the top ten comprise about 0.7%. Sequenced material: peripheral blood mononuclear cells. The receptor set was obtained from a person between 18 and 75 years old in good health.

Ten or more counts support this clone. The read finishes 3 residues shy of the CDR3 end, and the germline J gene is used to complete it. The chain combines TRBV19 with TRBJ2-1, with D unresolved. Germline CDR1 and CDR2: LNHDA and SQIVND (reference sequence). The germline V and J ends were trimmed by 4 bases and 6 bases, with 13 bases remaining between them. The CDR3 length is 14 residues. This CDR3 is CASSRNLEPNEQFF. CDR3 DNA, as far as it was read: TGTGCCAGTAGTAGAAATCTAGAGCCCAATGAG.

This clone was observed at least ten times. The observed sequence ends 3 residues before the CDR3 terminus, with the missing tail filled in from the germline J gene. V usage is TRBV5-1 and J usage is TRBJ1-4; TRBD1 matches 9 bases. The CDR3 is made up of 17 amino acids. V lost 5 bases, J lost 3 bases, and 11 bases stayed unmatched. Germline assignment: CDR1 SGHRS and CDR2 YFSETQ. The CDR3 bases that were read are TGCGCCAGCAGTTTCGGACAGGGGTTCCCCTCTAATGAAAAA. Translated: CASSFGQGFPSNEK. The entire CDR3 is CASSFGQGFPSNEKLFF.

This clone was recorded many times. The CDR3 end falls 3 residues outside the read, so it is completed with the germline J gene. This chain connects TRBV19 to TRBJ2-1; D is perhaps TRBD2 (6 bases). The CDR3 contains 13 residues. The V end lost 1 base, the J end lost 7 bases, and 8 bases lay between the germline ends. CDR1 and CDR2 (germline): LNHDA, SQIVND (reference sequence). The sequenced part of the CDR3 DNA is TGTGCCAGTAGTATAGGGCGGGGAAATGAG. It translates to CASSIGRGNE. The CDR3 reads in full as CASSIGRGNEQFF.

The table lists this clone with many counts. Read data end 3 residues before the CDR3 end; the end is taken from the germline J gene. The genes are TRBV5-8 and TRBJ1-1, with D perhaps matching TRBD1 (5 bases). The V and J ends lost 4 bases and 1 base respectively, with 11 bases between them. Germline V gene sequence: CDR1 SGHTS, CDR2 YDEGEE. The CDR3 consists of 14 residues. Partial CDR3 DNA: TGTGCCAGCAGCCCCTTGGACACGAACACTGAA. This sequence encodes CASSPLDTNTE. The entire CDR3 sequence reads CASSPLDTNTEAFF.

This clone was detected many times. The sequenced fragment ends 3 residues before the CDR3 boundary, so the rest is inferred from the germline J gene. The rearrangement joins TRBV18 to TRBJ2-3, with 10 bases matching TRBD1. Looked up from germline, CDR1 is KGHSH and CDR2 is LQKENI. The CDR3 is 16 amino acids. Losses at the gene ends were 4 bases for V and 3 bases for J; bases not matched to a gene: 7. The CDR3 bases that were read are TGTGCCAGCTCACGCTACCGGGGACAGGGGACAGATACG. This translates into CASSRYRGQGTDT. The CDR3 in its entirety is CASSRYRGQGTDTQYF. The complete variable domain, with remaining parts taken from reference TRBV18 and TRBJ2-3, reads NAGVMQNPRHLVRRRGQEARLRCSPMKGHSHVYWYRQLPEEGLKFMVYLQKENIIDESGMPKERFSAEFPKEGPSILRIQQVVRGDSAAYFCASSRYRGQGTDTQYFGPGTRLTVL.

This clone was detected ten times or more. The read gets to within 3 residues of the CDR3 end, and the germline J gene fills in the rest. The chain combines TRBV15 with TRBJ1-3; D uncertain. The CDR3 spans 15 residues. Germline CDR1 and CDR2: LNHNV and YYDKDF (reference sequence). Trimming stripped 0 bases from V and 2 bases from J, with 8 bases between. CDR3: CATSRDSQAGNTIYF. CDR3 bases read: TGTGCCACCAGCAGAGACTCCCAGGCTGGAAACACC.

At least ten counts were recorded for this clone. The read ends 3 residues shy of where the CDR3 ends; the end is completed using the germline J gene. The V and J genes are TRBV11-3 and TRBJ2-5; a weak D match, TRBD1 (5 bases). Germline loops: CDR1 SGHNT, CDR2 YENEEA. The CDR3 covers 11 residues. The germline V and J ends were trimmed by 4 bases and 7 bases, with 7 bases remaining between them. CDR3 loop: CASSSRGTQYF. CDR3 bases read: TGTGCCAGCAGCTCAAGGGGGACC.

This clone was seen ten or more times. CDR3 in amino acids: CASSPGGYSPLHF. CDR3 bases read: TGTGCCAGCAGTCCGGGGGGCTATTCACCC. The rearrangement links TRBV27 to TRBJ1-6, with a possible D match to TRBD1 (6 bases). Coverage ceases 3 residues before the CDR3 finishes, and the germline J gene fills in the end. This CDR3 has 13 residues. Trimming removed 5 bases at V and 8 bases at J, with 10 bases between. CDR1 MNHEY and CDR2 SMNVEV come from the germline V gene (reference sequence).

This clone appeared many times. The read terminates 3 residues before the CDR3 end, so the remaining end is supplied by the germline J gene. The V gene is TRBV5-1, the J gene TRBJ2-5; TRBD2 matches 8 bases. This CDR3 spans 13 amino acids. Per germline, CDR1 SGHRS and CDR2 YFSETQ. J lost 6 bases, V lost 4 bases, and 5 bases had no gene match. This CDR3 reads CASSERGFQTQYF. CDR3 bases read: TGCGCCAGCAGCGAGCGGGGGTTTCAGACC. The entire variable domain, with the rest obtained from reference TRBV5-1 and TRBJ2-5, is as follows: KAGVTQTPRYLIKTRGQQVTLSCSPISGHRSVSWYQQTPGQGLQFLFEYFSETQRNKGNFPGRFSGRQFSNSRSEMNVSTLELGDSALYLCASSERGFQTQYFGPGTRLLVL.

This clone appeared many times. The read finishes 3 residues shy of the CDR3 end, and the germline J gene is used to complete it. The rearrangement joins TRBV5-1 to TRBJ2-3; 9 bases are a match to TRBD2. The germline V gene has CDR1 SGHRS and CDR2 YFSETQ. The CDR3 totals 16 residues. V was pared by 2 bases and J by 2 bases, with 6 bases of the junction left unmatched. Partial CDR3 DNA: TGCGCCAGCAGCTTAGTTAGCGGGAGAGCCACAGATACG. Protein: CASSLVSGRATDT. The whole CDR3 reads CASSLVSGRATDTQYF. Variable domain in full (rest from reference TRBV5-1 and TRBJ2-3): KAGVTQTPRYLIKTRGQQVTLSCSPISGHRSVSWYQQTPGQGLQFLFEYFSETQRNKGNFPGRFSGRQFSNSRSEMNVSTLELGDSALYLCASSLVSGRATDTQYFGPGTRLTVL.

This clone was detected a few times. The CDR3 extends 3 residues past the end of the read, so its final part is completed from the germline J gene. The chain uses TRBV7-3 and TRBJ1-2, with TRBD1 as a possible D gene (6 bases). The CDR3 is 14 amino acids. From germline, CDR1 is SGHTA and CDR2 FQGTGA. The CDR3 region is CASSSGGPSDDYTF. CDR3 bases read: TGTGCCAGCAGCTCCGGGGGGCCCTCTGATGAC.

The table lists this clone with many counts. The read terminates 3 residues ahead of where the CDR3 ends, so the germline J gene completes it. The chain has TRBV6-1 and TRBJ1-6; 10 bases align to TRBD1. CDR1 and CDR2 (germline): MNHNS, SASEGT. There are 16 residues in the CDR3. With 3 bases clipped from V and 3 bases from J, the junction kept 2 bases outside the gene matches. This CDR3 is CASSEGQGLYNSPLHF. The part of the CDR3 DNA that was read is TGTGCCAGCAGTGAGGGACAGGGGCTCTATAATTCACCC.

In this sample, this clone turned up many times. The read terminates 3 residues before the CDR3 end, so the remaining end is supplied by the germline J gene. The chain couples TRBV6-2 or TRBV6-3 to TRBJ2-2; tentatively, D is TRBD2 (5 bases). Trimming cost V 2 bases and J 7 bases, with 8 bases left between them. This CDR3 spans 13 amino acids. CDR1 and CDR2 from the germline V gene are MNHEY and SVGEGT. The sequenced CDR3 bases are TGTGCCAGCAGTTACCCAGAGGGCGGGGAG. Translated: CASSYPEGGE. Given in full, the CDR3 is CASSYPEGGELFF.

This clone was counted ten times or more. The CDR3 goes on 3 residues after the read ends, and that part is filled in from the germline J gene. The V and J genes are TRBV20-1 and TRBJ1-5; TRBD1 aligns across 8 bases. V was pared by 3 bases and J by 7 bases, with 8 bases of the junction left unmatched. The CDR3 consists of 14 residues. From germline, CDR1 is DFQATT and CDR2 SNEGSKA (reference sequence). Partial CDR3 DNA: TGCAGTGCTAGTGGGGGACAGGTGAACCAGCCC. It specifies CSASGGQVNQP. The whole CDR3 sequence reads CSASGGQVNQPQHF.

By share, this clone ranks as medium-sized (0.01 to 0.1%). The CDR3 goes on 3 residues after the read ends, and that part is filled in from the germline J gene. The V and J genes are TRBV29-1 and TRBJ1-1, with 8 bases matching TRBD1. The ends lost 7 bases at V and 1 base at J; junction bases unmatched: 5. Germline values: CDR1 SQVTM, CDR2 ANQGSEA. This CDR3 has 13 amino acids. CDR3 bases read: TGCAGCGACTCGACAGGGGAGAACACTGAA. Translation gives CSDSTGENTE. Given in full, the CDR3 is CSDSTGENTEAFF.

This clone was seen ten or more times. The read terminates 3 residues before the CDR3 end, so the remaining end is supplied by the germline J gene. The chain links TRBV18 to TRBJ2-5, with a possible D match to TRBD2 (6 bases). With 2 bases removed from V and 1 base from J, the gap between germline ends came to 14 bases. Germline lookup yields CDR1 KGHSH and CDR2 LQKENI. The CDR3 runs 16 residues. The sequenced part of the CDR3 DNA is TGTGCCAGCTCACCATTCGGTAGCGGATTCCAAGAGACC. Its protein product is CASSPFGSGFQET. The whole CDR3 is CASSPFGSGFQETQYF.

In its sample, this clone was seen many times. Read data end 3 residues before the CDR3 end; the end is taken from the germline J gene. V usage is TRBV19 and J usage is TRBJ1-1, with TRBD1 as a possible D gene (6 bases). CDR1 LNHDA and CDR2 SQIVND come from the germline V gene (reference sequence). Trimming removed 4 bases from V and 1 base from J, with 13 bases in between. This CDR3 has 15 residues. CDR3 sequence reads: CASSRNRVRNTEAFF. CDR3 DNA, as far as it was read: TGTGCCAGTAGTAGGAACAGGGTACGGAACACTGAA. The entire variable domain, with the rest obtained from reference TRBV19 and TRBJ1-1, is as follows: DGGITQSPKYLFRKEGQNVTLSCEQNLNHDAMYWYRQDPGQGLRLIYYSQIVNDFQKGDIAEGYSVSREKKESFPLTVTSAQKNPTAFYLCASSRNRVRNTEAFFGQGTRLTVV.

At least ten counts were recorded for this clone. The read is 3 residues too short to cover the CDR3 end, so that end is filled in from the germline J gene. The gene calls are TRBV12-3 or TRBV12-4 and TRBJ1-6; a possible D gene is TRBD1 (5 bases). This CDR3 has 15 residues. V shed 6 bases and J shed 5 bases, with 14 bases lying between them. The sequenced part of the CDR3 DNA is TGTGCCAGCAGCCTATTAGGACACAATAATTCACCC. Its protein is CASSLLGHNNSP. The CDR3 in full is CASSLLGHNNSPLHF.

This clone was recorded at least ten times. The CDR3 is cut off 3 residues early in the read; its end comes from the germline J gene. The chain uses TRBV30 and TRBJ2-7; weak D call: TRBD1 (6 bases). CDR3 length: 12 residues. The V end was cut by 7 bases, the J end by 2 bases, with 12 bases between. Germline CDR1 reads GTSNPN; CDR2 reads SVGIG (reference sequence). The CDR3 sequence is CAFSGQAYEQYF. Partial CDR3 DNA: TGTGCCTTTTCGGGACAAGCCTACGAG.

The sample holds many counts of this clone. The read terminates 3 residues ahead of where the CDR3 ends, so the germline J gene completes it. V gene TRBV7-2 combines with J gene TRBJ2-2; a possible D gene is TRBD1 (6 bases). Trimming pared 3 bases from V and 3 bases from J, leaving 11 bases between. This CDR3 contains 15 residues. Germline-derived CDR1 and CDR2 are SGHTA and FQGNSA. The CDR3 reads CASSLGASYTGELFF. The part of the CDR3 DNA that was read is TGTGCCAGCAGCTTGGGGGCCTCATACACCGGGGAG. Based on the CDR3 plus reference TRBV7-2 and TRBJ2-2, the full variable domain is GAGVSQSPSNKVTEKGKDVELRCDPISGHTALYWYRQSLGQGLEFLIYFQGNSAPDKSGLPSDRFSAERTGGSVSTLTIQRTQQEDSAVYLCASSLGASYTGELFFGEGSRLTVL.

This clone was seen at least ten times. The observed sequence ends 3 residues before the CDR3 terminus, with the missing tail filled in from the germline J gene. The same CDR3 arises from other DNA sequences in this sample as well. The chain employs TRBV5-6 and TRBJ1-1; maybe TRBD1 (5 bases). The CDR3 sequence is 13 residues long. The V gene's germline CDR1 is SGHDT and CDR2 YYEEEE. The CDR3 spells CASRTQGGFVAFF. CDR3 DNA (partial): TGTGCCAGCAGGACGCAGGGTGGTTTTGTA.

This clone was recorded at least ten times. The missing CDR3 end, 3 residues past where the read stops, is filled in from the germline J gene. J is TRBJ1-5 and V is TRBV28; D is uncertain. This CDR3 has 15 residues. Germline V gene lookup returns CDR1 MDHEN and CDR2 SYDVKM. The V end lost 2 bases, the J end lost 0 bases, and 8 bases lay between the germline ends. The chain's CDR3 is CASSLLADSNQPQHF. The DNA read from the CDR3 is TGTGCCAGCAGTTTACTGGCCGATAGCAATCAGCCC.